This is a list of T cell receptor beta chains from one sample in a study of T cell repertoires in cytomegalovirus infection. TCRdb fed the reads into MiXCR, producing one record per CDR3 protein. The sample has fewer than 850,000 distinct CDR3 sequences; about 27% are singletons. Their recognized antigens are unknown. The sequencing used cultured CD8+ T cells from PBMCs, collected from culture after CMV antigen stimulation. These receptors all come from a human donor in good health (CMV status not recorded). Some clones in this sample may be carry-over from other donors' samples. CDR3s include the opening cysteine and the closing phenylalanine or tryptophan. A D gene is named only where the DNA matches it firmly. The size of a clone is reported for some rows only, either as once, few or many, or as a class for expanded clones.

DNA	CDR3	length	V	J	D	size
TGTGCCAGCAGTAATGCAGGACAGGGCCGGGTTGGCTACACCTTC	CASSNAGQGRVGYTF	15	TRBV27	TRBJ1-2	TRBD1	.
TGTGCCAGCAGTTCCGGGACAGGGGGCATGAATTCACCCCTCCACTTT	CASSSGTGGMNSPLHF	16	TRBV27	TRBJ1-6	TRBD1	.
TGTGCCAGCAGTTACTTAACTAGCGGGGTTTCAGATACGCAGTATTTT	CASSYLTSGVSDTQYF	16	TRBV6-5	TRBJ2-3	TRBD2	.
TGTGCCAGCAGCTTAGAGGCTAGCGGGGGGGGCACGGATGAGCAGTTCTTC	CASSLEASGGGTDEQFF	17	TRBV7-6	TRBJ2-1	TRBD2	many
TGCAGTGCTGTCGGTTATAGCTCCTACGAGCAGTACTTC	CSAVGYSSYEQYF	13	TRBV20-1	TRBJ2-7	.	few
TGTGCCAGCAGCTTGTGGCAGAGTATTTACACTGAAGCTTTCTTT	CASSLWQSIYTEAFF	15	TRBV5-6	TRBJ1-1	.	few
TGTGCCAGCCAGGGGGGCGCTGGGGCCAACGTCCTGACTTTC	CASQGGAGANVLTF	14	TRBV6-2/TRBV6-3	TRBJ2-6	.	few
TGTGCCAGCAACCTACTGCGAAATCAGCCCCAGCATTTT	CASNLLRNQPQHF	13	TRBV6-2/TRBV6-3	TRBJ1-5	.	.
TGTGCCAGCAGCTTTAGACAGGGTGAAAAACTGTTTTTT	CASSFRQGEKLFF	13	TRBV6-6	TRBJ1-4	TRBD1	few
TGTGCCAGCAGTTTAGGGCGACAGGGCGAAGCTTTCTTT	CASSLGRQGEAFF	13	TRBV27	TRBJ1-1	TRBD1	few
TGTGCCAGCAGCTTGTCGTTACTCCTAGCGGGGACCTACACCGGGGAGCTGTTTTTT	CASSLSLLLAGTYTGELFF	19	TRBV5-6	TRBJ2-2	TRBD2	few
TGTGCCATCAGTGAGTTGACAGACGAGCAGTACTTC	CAISELTDEQYF	12	TRBV10-3	TRBJ2-7	.	few
TGTGCCAGCAGTTACAGGGGACAGGGGGCTCAGCCCCAGCATTTT	CASSYRGQGAQPQHF	15	TRBV6-5	TRBJ1-5	TRBD1	.
TGCGCCAGCAGCCTACCGGGTAGGGGTTCCTACAATGAGCAGTTCTTC	CASSLPGRGSYNEQFF	16	TRBV4-1	TRBJ2-1	.	few
TGTGCCAGCAGTCTAACAGGGGGCTACTACGAGCAGTACTTC	CASSLTGGYYEQYF	14	TRBV12-3/TRBV12-4	TRBJ2-7	TRBD1	few
TGTGCCAGCAGCCCGGGGGGGGACTACAATGAGCAGTTCTTC	CASSPGGDYNEQFF	14	TRBV19	TRBJ2-1	TRBD2	many
TGTGCCAGCAGTTACTCAGCTAGCGGGGGAGAGACCCAGTACTTC	CASSYSASGGETQYF	15	TRBV6-5	TRBJ2-5	TRBD2	.
TGCAGTGCCGGACTAGCGGGGGGCACCGGGGAGCTGTTTTTT	CSAGLAGGTGELFF	14	TRBV20-1	TRBJ2-2	TRBD2	few
TGTGCCAGCAGCCCATGGTTTCGGGGCAGTTCGACTGAAGCTTTCTTT	CASSPWFRGSSTEAFF	16	TRBV9	TRBJ1-1	.	few
TGTGCCAGCAGTGAAGTCGAGTTCAACTCTGGGGCCAACGTCCTGACTTTC	CASSEVEFNSGANVLTF	17	TRBV2	TRBJ2-6	.	.
TGTGCCAGCAACGACGGGGGCTACAATGAGCAGTTCTTC	CASNDGGYNEQFF	13	TRBV6-6	TRBJ2-1	.	few
TGTGCCAGCAGATTGAGGCATTTGGCAGGGAGGATTGGTTCACCCCTCCACTTT	CASRLRHLAGRIGSPLHF	18	TRBV7-2	TRBJ1-6	.	many
TGTGCCAGCAGCTTACCGGCTCGAGGGGGGGATACGCAGTATTTT	CASSLPARGGDTQYF	15	TRBV7-9	TRBJ2-3	.	many
TGTGCAAGCAGCCAAGCGTATTACGAGCAGTACTTC	CASSQAYYEQYF	12	TRBV5-8	TRBJ2-7	.	once
TGTGCCAGCAGCTTAGGGGGACTAGCGGGGGCCTCCGGGGAGACCCAGTACTTC	CASSLGGLAGASGETQYF	18	TRBV7-6	TRBJ2-5	TRBD2	many
TGTGCCAGCAGACCTCCTAGCGGGGGGCACACAGATACGCAGTATTTT	CASRPPSGGHTDTQYF	16	TRBV12-3/TRBV12-4	TRBJ2-3	TRBD2	many
TGCGCCAGCAGCTTGGCCAGGGAGGTGGGCACAGATACGCAGTATTTT	CASSLAREVGTDTQYF	16	TRBV5-1	TRBJ2-3	.	few
TGTGCCAGCAGTTACGGGGCAGGGGTGACCGGGGAGCTGTTTTTT	CASSYGAGVTGELFF	15	TRBV6-5	TRBJ2-2	.	many
TGTGCCAGCAGCACCAGCGTGGGACAGGGGAGAGAGACCCAGTACTTC	CASSTSVGQGRETQYF	16	TRBV7-9	TRBJ2-5	TRBD1	few
TGTGCCAGCAGTAAGAGACAGGGACCCACCGGGGAGCTGTTTTTT	CASSKRQGPTGELFF	15	TRBV28	TRBJ2-2	TRBD1	few
TGTGCCAGCAGCCGCCCCGGGGGCTCCACACTCTATGGCTACACCTTC	CASSRPGGSTLYGYTF	16	TRBV6-2/TRBV6-3	TRBJ1-2	.	.
TGTGCCAGCAGCCCCGACACGGGAACAATCTTCACAGATACGCAGTATTTT	CASSPDTGTIFTDTQYF	17	TRBV7-2	TRBJ2-3	.	many
TGTGCCAGCAGCCAAGAAGTCGGGGCAGGCTACGAGCAGTACTTC	CASSQEVGAGYEQYF	15	TRBV14	TRBJ2-7	.	.
TGTGCCACCAGTGATCAGGGACTTAAACCGCTTGGCACAGATACGCAGTATTTT	CATSDQGLKPLGTDTQYF	18	TRBV24-1	TRBJ2-3	.	.
TGTGCCAGCAGCTTAGCGGGGATGAGAAACACTGAAGCTTTCTTT	CASSLAGMRNTEAFF	15	TRBV7-6	TRBJ1-1	.	.
TGTGCCAGCAGCCCTAGCGGGGGGGACACCGGGGAGCTGTTTTTT	CASSPSGGDTGELFF	15	TRBV7-9	TRBJ2-2	TRBD2	many
TGTGCCAGCAGCCCTTGGACAGGGAGTTTCGGCGAAGCTTTCTTT	CASSPWTGSFGEAFF	15	TRBV11-1	TRBJ1-1	TRBD1	many
TGTGCCAGCAGGGGCAACAGGGTTCAGCCCCAGCATTTT	CASRGNRVQPQHF	13	TRBV6-5	TRBJ1-5	.	.
TGTGCCACCAGCAGGGTCAGGACCTATTCTGGAGATACGCAGTATTTT	CATSRVRTYSGDTQYF	16	TRBV15	TRBJ2-3	.	.
TGTGCCAGTAGTTGGTCAGAAGGTAGCAATCAGCCCCAGCATTTT	CASSWSEGSNQPQHF	15	TRBV19	TRBJ1-5	.	.
TGTGCCAGCAGTTACCTGGGGGTGGACAGGGGGTCCGATGAGCAGTTCTTC	CASSYLGVDRGSDEQFF	17	TRBV6-5	TRBJ2-1	TRBD1	once
TGCGCCAGCAGCCAGGATATGTGGGCTTCGAACACTGAAGCTTTCTTT	CASSQDMWASNTEAFF	16	TRBV4-3	TRBJ1-1	.	few
TGTGCTAGTGGTTTCAAGGGTAGCGACCTCTACAATGAGCAGTTCTTC	CASGFKGSDLYNEQFF	16	TRBV12-5	TRBJ2-1	.	.
TGCAGTGCTAGCGGGGGCAATGAGCAGTTCTTC	CSASGGNEQFF	11	TRBV20-1	TRBJ2-1	.	.
TGCAGTGCTAGTCCCGCCCCGCAAGAGACCCAGTACTTC	CSASPAPQETQYF	13	TRBV20-1	TRBJ2-5	.	.
TGTGCCAGCAGCACCTCGCCCTACGAGCAGTACTTC	CASSTSPYEQYF	12	TRBV7-9	TRBJ2-7	.	many
TGTGCCAGCAGCTTAGGGGGACTAGCGGGGTTAGCTGATACGCAGTATTTT	CASSLGGLAGLADTQYF	17	TRBV7-8	TRBJ2-3	TRBD2	many
TGTGCCAGCAGAGGCCAAGGGGCGATGAACACCGGGGAGCTGTTTTTT	CASRGQGAMNTGELFF	16	TRBV6-2/TRBV6-3	TRBJ2-2	.	once
TGTGCCAGCAGCCCGTGGAGCTTAGGAGGGAATTCACCCCTCCACTTT	CASSPWSLGGNSPLHF	16	TRBV11-2	TRBJ1-6	.	.